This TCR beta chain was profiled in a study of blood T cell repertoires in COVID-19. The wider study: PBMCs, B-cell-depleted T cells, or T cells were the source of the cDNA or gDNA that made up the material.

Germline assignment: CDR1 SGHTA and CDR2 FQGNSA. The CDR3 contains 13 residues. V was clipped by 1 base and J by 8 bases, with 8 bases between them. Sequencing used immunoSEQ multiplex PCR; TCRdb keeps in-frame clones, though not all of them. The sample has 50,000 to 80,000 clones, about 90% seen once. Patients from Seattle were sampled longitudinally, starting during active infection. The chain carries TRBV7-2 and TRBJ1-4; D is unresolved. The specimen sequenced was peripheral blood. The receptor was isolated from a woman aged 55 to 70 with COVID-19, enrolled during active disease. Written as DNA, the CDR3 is TGTGCCAGCAGCTTAGGAGCCGGGGAAAAACTGTTTTTT. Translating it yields CASSLGAGEKLFF.